The entry that follows covers one TCR beta chain sequence. Its antigen target is currently unknown. Nothing much larger sits one base from this clone, and base qualities are not available. The record originates from a study of T cell responses to AZD1222 COVID-19 vaccine (dated by TCRdb to about 2021). The study in broad terms: TCR sequencing covered more than 230 trial participants: some 210 given two doses of AZD1222 and 26 given two doses of MenACWY control vaccine. Trial participants were enrolled into age subgroups of 18-55, 56-69 and 70-plus years, which contained 148, 28 and 57 TCR-sequenced participants, respectively.

From the cysteine through the phenylalanine, the CDR3 covers 15 amino acids. The CDR3 DNA has 45 bases and is translated from base 1. Sequences WSHSY (CDR1) and SAAADI (CDR2) are obtained from the germline V gene. V trim: 3 bases; J trim: 6 bases; unmatched bases: 7. What the authors observed across the whole study: The 56-69-year group was small, and its depth increase did not reach significance, likely because of low power. The vaccine-associated CD4 TCRs covered the entire spike protein, and the dominant responses fell in regions 160-218 and 743-854. Most participants were white British and females outnumbered males, and the authors suggested that clonal diversity may have been underestimated. After two AZD1222 doses, both the breadth and the depth of spike-specific TCRs were significantly higher than at day 0 and than in MenACWY recipients. Reportedly, almost half of the unique spike-specific TCRs recognized epitopes lying outside the regions that are mutated in the B.1.351 and B.1.1.7 variants. Because no day 14 peak-response samples were available, repertoires were characterized only after the peak T cell response. Conclusions about previously exposed vaccinees were limited because only six AZD1222 recipients were SARS-CoV-2 seropositive at baseline.

The CDR3 regions of human TCRbeta chains were analyzed by immunosequencing. As for the original processing: TCRs in the repertoires were matched against a reference library of SARS-CoV-2-specific TCRs that had been generated with the MIRA antigen-specificity platform. Breadth was defined as the fraction of unique TCRs that were SARS-CoV-2-associated, and depth was defined as the fraction of total T cells that were SARS-CoV-2-associated. Using the MIRA data, every spike-specific TCR was mapped to the spike region that the TCR reacted to and assigned to either a CD4 or a CD8 class. Log10-transformed breadth and depth values were compared by one-way ANOVA with Sidak's multiple comparisons tests. The source is immuneACCESS, and TCRdb retained only in-frame sequences with V and J called. Part of the clones is not carried over; for the studies checked, unresolved V genes explain less than half of this, and the remainder is unexplained. The D gene and trimming were derived from the DNA, and the V and J assignments and clone size from that table. The sample table contains 130,000 or so clones; only one count was recorded for 85% to 90% of them. The top ten constitute roughly 3.1% of the sample.

The sample's time point label, decoded: about 28 days (+/-7) after the second vaccine dose. AZD1222 recipients given second doses at about 4 weeks or at about 12 weeks were pooled, since spike-specific TCR depth and breadth were not found to differ between the two schedules. Vaccinee samples were obtained from the UK trials COV001 and COV002, which included a single-blind randomized controlled phase 2/3 trial of AZD1222 (ChAdOx1 nCoV-19) in healthy adults. For TCRbeta chain sequencing, PBMC samples from trial participants were taken at day 0 and at day 28 after the second dose. This receptor chain uses TRBV10-2 and TRBJ2-3, with 9 junctional bases fitting TRBD2. This clonotype originated in an adult who received the AZD1222 COVID-19 vaccine. Sample: peripheral blood, taken 28 days after the second AZD1222 dose. This receptor has the CDR3 CASSDNSGGGDTQYF. The DNA reads TGCGCCAGCAGTGATAATAGCGGGGGCGGGGATACGCAGTATTTT.